Listed here are 8 T cell receptor beta chains from one sample, sequenced in a study of T-cell memory formation after mild COVID-19. TCRdb re-analysed the 5' RACE reads in MiXCR, keeping a single row per CDR3 protein. The sample has 580,000 or so distinct CDR3 sequences, 15% to 20% seen once. The sequencing sample was made of PBMCs or a T cell subset sorted from them (not recorded which). The receptors derive from an adult woman who had mild COVID-19 (a few samples of this study predate the infection). Cell type and time point are not known.

This clonotype was picked up one time. This chain uses TRBV5-4 with TRBJ1-4, with D maybe TRBD1 (5 bases). The V and J ends lost 1 base and 10 bases respectively, with 14 bases between them. Germline lookup yields CDR1 SGHNT and CDR2 YYREEE (reference sequence). This CDR3 is 14 amino acids long. The CDR3 protein is CASSLKGQVGKLFF. The CDR3 DNA follows: TGTGCCAGCAGCTTGAAGGGGCAGGTTGGAAAACTGTTTTTT.

This clonotype has just a few counts. This chain links TRBV20-1 with TRBJ1-5; no clear D. The CDR3 is made up of 15 amino acids. V lost 0 bases, J lost 0 bases, and 9 bases lay in between. Germline V gene data show CDR1 as DFQATT and CDR2 as SNEGSKA (reference sequence). In nucleotides, the CDR3 is TGCAGTGCTAGAGATTCCTCTGTTAGCAATCAGCCCCAGCATTTT. It specifies CSARDSSVSNQPQHF.

This clonotype has only a few counts. The genes are TRBV3-1 and TRBJ1-1, with D unresolved. Trimming removed 4 bases from V and 4 bases from J, with 10 bases in between. CDR3 size: 13 residues. CDR1 LGHDT and CDR2 YNNKEL come from the germline V gene (reference sequence). The chain's CDR3 is CASSRLEFTEAFF. Here the CDR3 DNA reads TGTGCCAGCAGCCGTCTCGAGTTCACTGAAGCTTTCTTT.

The gene calls are TRBV27 and TRBJ2-3; D perhaps matches TRBD2 (6 bases). V was clipped by 5 bases and J by 3 bases, with 12 bases between them. This CDR3 comprises 14 residues. In germline, CDR1 is MNHEY, CDR2 SMNVEV (reference sequence). The CDR3 region has the DNA TGTGCCAGCAGTCGTCGCGGGACGACAGATACGCAGTATTTT. This codes for CASSRRGTTDTQYF.

This chain links TRBV27 with TRBJ1-1, with D unresolved. Germline loops: CDR1 MNHEY, CDR2 SMNVEV (reference sequence). The CDR3 runs 13 residues. Trimming took 3 bases from V and 8 from J, leaving 13 bases between them. CDR3: CASSLSLVTEAFF. CDR3 DNA: TGTGCCAGCAGTTTGTCTTTGGTCACCGAAGCTTTCTTT.

In its sample, this clonotype was seen many times. The chain combines TRBV28 with TRBJ2-5; 10 bases fit TRBD1. The V gene's germline CDR1 is MDHEN and CDR2 SYDVKM. This CDR3 is built from 15 residues. V lost 5 bases and J lost 3; bases outside the gene matches: 6. The DNA for the CDR3 is TGTGCCAGCAGTCCCCCGGGACAGGGGAAAGAGACCCAGTACTTC. The encoded protein is CASSPPGQGKETQYF.

This clonotype was counted between two and nine times. The chain has TRBV27 and TRBJ2-7; D remains unclear. The CDR3 runs to 14 residues. V shed 2 bases and J shed 7 bases, with 15 bases lying between them. Germline assignment: CDR1 MNHEY and CDR2 SMNVEV (reference sequence). In DNA, the CDR3 is TGTGCCAGCAGTTTACCCGGACCCTCGCGGGAGCAGTACTTC. As protein: CASSLPGPSREQYF.

This chain links TRBV24-1 with TRBJ2-1; the D is unclear. CDR1 KGHDR and CDR2 SFDVKD come from the germline V gene. Trimming removed 0 bases at V and 8 bases at J, with 1 base between. The CDR3 has 11 amino acids. The CDR3 here is CATSDLDEQFF. The CDR3 DNA is TGTGCCACCAGTGATTTGGATGAGCAGTTCTTC.